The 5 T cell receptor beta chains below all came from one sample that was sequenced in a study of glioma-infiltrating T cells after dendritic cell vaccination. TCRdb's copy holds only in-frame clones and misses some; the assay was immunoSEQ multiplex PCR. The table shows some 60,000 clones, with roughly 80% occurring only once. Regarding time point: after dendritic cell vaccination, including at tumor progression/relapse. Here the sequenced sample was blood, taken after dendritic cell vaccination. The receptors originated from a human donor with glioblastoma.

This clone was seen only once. The CDR3, as DNA: TGTGCCAGCAGTATAGAAGGGTACAGGGTCGACACTGAAGCTTTCTTT. Protein product: CASSIEGYRVDTEAFF. J is TRBJ1-1 and V is TRBV13, with D possibly being TRBD1 (6 bases). With 6 bases removed from V and 3 bases from J, the gap between germline ends came to 20 bases. Looked up from germline, CDR1 is PRHDT and CDR2 is FYEKMQ (reference sequence). The CDR3 runs 16 residues.

Here the CDR3 reads CASSRQGSYTF. The CDR3 DNA sequence: TGTGCCAGTAGCCGACAGGGAAGCTACACCTTC. This rearrangement joins TRBV19 to TRBJ1-2; 7 bases map to TRBD1. There are 11 residues in the CDR3. Germline lookup yields CDR1 LNHDA and CDR2 SQIVND (reference sequence). Trimming took 6 bases from V and 9 from J; bases not matched to a gene: 4.

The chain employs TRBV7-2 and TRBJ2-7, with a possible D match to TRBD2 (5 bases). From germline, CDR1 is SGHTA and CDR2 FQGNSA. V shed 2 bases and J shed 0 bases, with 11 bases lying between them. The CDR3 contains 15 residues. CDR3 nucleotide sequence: TGTGCCAGCAGCTTATCGGTAGGGAGCTCCTACGAGCAGTACTTC. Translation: CASSLSVGSSYEQYF.

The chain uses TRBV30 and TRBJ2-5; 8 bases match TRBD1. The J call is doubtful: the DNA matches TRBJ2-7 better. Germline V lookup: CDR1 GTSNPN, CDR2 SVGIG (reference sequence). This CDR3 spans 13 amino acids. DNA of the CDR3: TGTGCCTGGGACAGGGGAAGTACCTACGAGCAGTACTTC. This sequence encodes CAWDRGSTYEQYF.

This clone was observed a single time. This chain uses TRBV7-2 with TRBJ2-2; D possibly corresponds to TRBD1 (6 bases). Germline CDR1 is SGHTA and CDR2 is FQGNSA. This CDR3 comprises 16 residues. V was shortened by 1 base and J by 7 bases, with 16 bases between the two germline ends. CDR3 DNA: TGTGCCAGCAGCTTAGTTGGCAGGGGAACGGTCGGGGAGCTGTTTTTT. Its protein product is CASSLVGRGTVGELFF.